This T cell receptor (beta chain) is drawn from a study of blood T cells in healthy people across ages. A sample-barcoded 5' primer and a J-beta primer mix were used in a second PCR of about 7 to 11 cycles. Using its own MiXCR run on the 5' RACE reads, TCRdb lists one record per CDR3 protein. The sample lists 590,000 or so distinct CDR3 sequences; approximately 30% were seen once. V lost 0 bases and J lost 7; bases outside the gene matches: 2. Germline V CDR1 and CDR2: GTSNPN, SVGIG (reference sequence). The CDR3 runs to 13 residues. This clonotype occurred a few times. What it binds is not known. The study's findings and limits: Unsorted PBMC material precluded a definitive naive versus antigen-experienced comparison.

The material sequenced was blood. This receptor was obtained from a woman older than 75 in good health. The chain combines TRBV30 with TRBJ1-4; 7 bases are shared with TRBD1. The CDR3 DNA sequence: TGTGCCTGGAGTGTACAGGGGAGTGAAAAACTGTTTTTT. Protein sequence: CAWSVQGSEKLFF.